This T cell receptor beta chain emerged from a study of blood T cell repertoires in COVID-19. Clones were sequenced by immunoSEQ multiplex PCR, and TCRdb holds only the in-frame ones, with some missing. The sample lists roughly 100,000 clones; around 90% were seen once. The length of the CDR3 is 16 residues. V lost 2 bases, J lost 6 bases, and 9 bases stayed unmatched. This receptor was taken from a human donor in a cohort sampled during active COVID-19. The chain uses TRBV23-1 and TRBJ1-5; 8 nucleotides align to TRBD1. TRBV23-1 is an ORF, and what it does is uncertain. Sequencing was performed on peripheral blood. CDR3 loop: CASSQEPGQAVQPQHF. For the CDR3, the DNA is TGCGCCAGCAGTCAAGAACCGGGACAGGCCGTTCAGCCCCAGCATTTT.